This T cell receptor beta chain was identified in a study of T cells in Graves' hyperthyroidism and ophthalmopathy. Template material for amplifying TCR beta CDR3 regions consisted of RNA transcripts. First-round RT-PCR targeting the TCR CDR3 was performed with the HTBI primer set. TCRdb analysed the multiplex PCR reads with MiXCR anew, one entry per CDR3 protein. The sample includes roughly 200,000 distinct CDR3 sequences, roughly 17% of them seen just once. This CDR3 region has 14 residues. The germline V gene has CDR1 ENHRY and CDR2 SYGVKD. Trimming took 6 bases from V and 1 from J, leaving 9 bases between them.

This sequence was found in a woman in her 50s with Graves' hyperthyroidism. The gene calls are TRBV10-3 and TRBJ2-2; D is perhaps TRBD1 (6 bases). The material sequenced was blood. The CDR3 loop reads CAIRLGGNTGELFF. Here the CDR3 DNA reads TGTGCCATCAGATTAGGGGGGAACACCGGGGAGCTGTTTTTT.